One sample yielded the 17 T cell receptor beta chains listed below, sequenced in a study of CD8+CD57+ T cells in acquired aplastic anemia listed by TCRdb under 2018. Expansion of CD8+CD57+ cells had been shown by flow cytometry in the patients chosen for sequencing. The sequencer was an Illumina HiSeq 2000. Profiling of TCR beta VDJ combinations and CDR3 sequences used genomic DNA as the template. Clones were called with MiXCR by TCRdb after fastp trimmed the public reads at Q25, and only in-frame beta chains were retained. Records with the same CDR3 protein are collapsed into one entry carrying the most frequent genes and DNA. Present in this sample are around 160,000 distinct CDR3 sequences, around half of which were seen just once. 2.5% to 3% of the sample comes from the top ten. The specimen was sorted CD4+, CD8+, or CD8+CD57+ T cells (not recorded which) from PBMCs. Source of these receptors: a human donor with aplastic anemia.

This clonotype was counted at least ten times. The chain couples TRBV9 to TRBJ2-3, with D perhaps matching TRBD1 or TRBD2 (5 bases each). The CDR3 is 16 amino acids. CDR1 is SGDLS and CDR2 is YYNGEE in the germline V gene. V was clipped by 4 bases and J by 2 bases, with 17 bases between them. CDR3 nucleotides: TGTGCCAGCAGCCCCCGTACGGGGACCCCCACAGATACGCAGTATTTT. Translating it yields CASSPRTGTPTDTQYF.

This clonotype was observed many times. V and J are TRBV28 and TRBJ2-5; 13 positions match TRBD2. V shed 7 bases and J 2 bases; nucleotides not matched to a gene: 7. CDR1 MDHEN and CDR2 SYDVKM come from the germline V gene. This CDR3 is built from 16 residues. CDR3 nucleotides: TGTGCCAGCACCGCCCCGGGACTAGCGGGGCAAGAGACCCAGTACTTC. The encoded protein is CASTAPGLAGQETQYF.

The chain is built from TRBV3-1 and TRBJ1-4; D uncertain. Germline CDR1 and CDR2: LGHDT and YNNKEL (reference sequence). The CDR3 has 14 residues. V was cut by 4 bases and J by 3 bases, with 9 bases left in between. The CDR3 loop reads CASSLGLSNEKLFF. Written as DNA, the CDR3 is TGTGCCAGCAGCCTGGGTCTCTCTAATGAAAAACTGTTTTTT.

The sample holds many counts of this clonotype. The chain employs TRBV10-3 and TRBJ2-2; 8 bases align to TRBD1. The CDR3 loop spans 12 amino acids. Germline V gene data show CDR1 as ENHRY and CDR2 as SYGVKD. J gave up 6 bases and V 10 bases, and 4 bases lay outside the gene matches. The CDR3 coding sequence is TGTGCCAGCGGACAGGGCCCCGGGGAGCTGTTTTTT. This encodes CASGQGPGELFF.

In its sample, this clonotype was seen many times. The gene calls are TRBV12-3 or TRBV12-4 and TRBJ1-1; maybe TRBD1 (5 bases). Trimming cost V 6 bases and J 1 base, with 12 bases left between them. This CDR3 region has 14 residues. In DNA, the CDR3 is TGTGCCAGCAGCTTTACAGGAGGGAACACTGAAGCTTTCTTT. Its protein is CASSFTGGNTEAFF.

This clonotype was found many times. The chain carries TRBV2 and TRBJ2-2; tentative D call: TRBD2 (6 bases). Trimming removed 2 bases at V and 1 base at J, with 8 bases between. Germline V gene lookup returns CDR1 SNHLY and CDR2 FYNNEI. This CDR3 region has 15 residues. The CDR3 is CASSEIAENTGELFF. CDR3 DNA sequence: TGTGCCAGCAGTGAAATAGCGGAGAACACCGGGGAGCTGTTTTTT.

This clonotype was detected ten times or more. The chain couples TRBV7-3 to TRBJ2-3, with D possibly being TRBD1 or TRBD2 (5 bases each). Trimming took off 3 bases at V and 2 bases at J, with 12 bases between the two ends. Germline assignment: CDR1 SGHTA and CDR2 FQGTGA. The CDR3 totals 15 residues. CDR3 sequence (DNA): TGTGCCAGCAGCTTGATTGGGACCACCACAGATACGCAGTATTTT. This encodes CASSLIGTTTDTQYF. Based on the CDR3 plus reference TRBV7-3 and TRBJ2-3, the full variable domain is GAGVSQTPSNKVTEKGKYVELRCDPISGHTALYWYRQSLGQGPEFLIYFQGTGAADDSGLPNDRFFAVRPEGSVSTLKIQRTERGDSAVYLCASSLIGTTTDTQYFGPGTRLTVL.

V is TRBV6-1 and J is TRBJ1-3; D perhaps matches TRBD1 (5 bases). V lost 4 bases and J lost 9, with 16 bases in between. From germline, CDR1 is MNHNS and CDR2 SASEGT. This CDR3 region has 14 residues. CDR3 DNA: TGTGCCAGCAGTGCCAGGGAAAAACCGACCACCATATATTTT. It is translated as CASSAREKPTTIYF.

The chain combines TRBV2 with TRBJ1-4; 9 nucleotides match TRBD1. Germline V lookup: CDR1 SNHLY, CDR2 FYNNEI. The ends lost 8 bases at V and 5 bases at J; junction bases unmatched: 6. This CDR3 region has 14 residues. CDR3 in DNA: TGTGCCAGCGGTCGGGACAGGGAGAATGAAAAACTGTTTTTT. This gives the protein CASGRDRENEKLFF.

In this sample, this clonotype turned up many times. The chain recombines TRBV5-1 with TRBJ2-7; TRBD1 agrees at 8 bases. Germline V gene lookup returns CDR1 SGHRS and CDR2 YFSETQ. The CDR3 has 16 amino acids. V lost 0 bases, J lost 0 bases, and 5 bases stayed unmatched. The CDR3 DNA sequence: TGCGCCAGCAGCTTGGCCGCAGGGGGCGCCTCCTACGAGCAGTACTTC. Amino acids: CASSLAAGGASYEQYF. Drawing the rest from reference TRBV5-1 and TRBJ2-7, the complete variable domain is KAGVTQTPRYLIKTRGQQVTLSCSPISGHRSVSWYQQTPGQGLQFLFEYFSETQRNKGNFPGRFSGRQFSNSRSEMNVSTLELGDSALYLCASSLAAGGASYEQYFGPGTRLTVT.

This clonotype was seen more than once but under ten times. The CDR3 is CASNPSPYEQYF. CDR3 nucleotide sequence: TGTGCCAGCAACCCGAGCCCCTACGAGCAGTACTTC. This chain joins TRBV2 and TRBJ2-7; no reliable D call. The length of the CDR3 is 12 residues. Germline loops: CDR1 SNHLY, CDR2 FYNNEI. V was cut by 7 bases and J by 2 bases, with 9 bases left in between.

The chain has TRBV7-9 and TRBJ2-3; the D gene could be TRBD1 or TRBD2 (5 bases each). The CDR3 has 14 residues. The V end was cut by 4 bases, the J end by 6 bases, with 14 bases between. Germline CDR1 and CDR2: SEHNR and FQNEAQ (reference sequence). This chain's CDR3 is CASSWGPRKDTQYF. The CDR3 DNA follows: TGTGCCAGCAGCTGGGGACCGCGGAAGGATACGCAGTATTTT.

The chain combines TRBV27 with TRBJ2-1; D is ambiguous. V gave up 6 bases and J gave up 5 bases, with 11 bases separating them. The CDR3 spans 13 residues. From germline, CDR1 is MNHEY and CDR2 SMNVEV (reference sequence). CDR3 protein: CASSSNTHNEQFF. The CDR3 DNA reads TGTGCCAGCAGCTCGAATACACACAATGAGCAGTTCTTC.

Note on this clonotype: The junction departs from germline at one end; a sequencing error may be responsible. The chain uses TRBV18 and TRBJ2-7; D is unclear. There are 14 residues in the CDR3. CDR1 is KGHSH, CDR2 LQKENI, per germline. The DNA for the CDR3 is TGTGCCAACTCACCATCCGATCCTCGTTACGAGCAGTACTTC. Its translation: CANSPSDPRYEQYF.

The CDR3 spells CASSPENSPLHF. The CDR3 DNA is TGTGCCAGCAGCCCCGAAAATTCACCCCTCCACTTT. J is TRBJ1-6 and V is TRBV11-2; D ambiguous. The V end was cut by 5 bases, the J end by 7 bases, with 6 bases between. Per germline, CDR1 SGHAT and CDR2 FQNNGV. This CDR3 contains 12 residues.

This clonotype was detected ten times or more. V and J are TRBV18 and TRBJ2-5; D not certain. The V and J ends lost 3 bases and 3 bases respectively, with 2 bases between them. The CDR3 sequence is 11 residues long. Germline CDR1 reads KGHSH; CDR2 reads LQKENI. The CDR3: CASSPEETQYF. CDR3 nucleotides: TGTGCCAGCTCACCCGAAGAGACCCAGTACTTC.

This clonotype has at least ten counts. This rearrangement joins TRBV7-6 to TRBJ1-2; TRBD1 aligns across 7 bases. This CDR3 region has 15 residues. In germline, CDR1 is SGHVS, CDR2 FNYEAQ. With V trimmed by 5 bases and J by 9 bases, 15 bases remained unmatched. The CDR3 loop reads CASSRYPDREESYTF. The CDR3 DNA reads TGTGCCAGCAGCCGCTACCCTGACAGGGAAGAGAGCTACACCTTC.